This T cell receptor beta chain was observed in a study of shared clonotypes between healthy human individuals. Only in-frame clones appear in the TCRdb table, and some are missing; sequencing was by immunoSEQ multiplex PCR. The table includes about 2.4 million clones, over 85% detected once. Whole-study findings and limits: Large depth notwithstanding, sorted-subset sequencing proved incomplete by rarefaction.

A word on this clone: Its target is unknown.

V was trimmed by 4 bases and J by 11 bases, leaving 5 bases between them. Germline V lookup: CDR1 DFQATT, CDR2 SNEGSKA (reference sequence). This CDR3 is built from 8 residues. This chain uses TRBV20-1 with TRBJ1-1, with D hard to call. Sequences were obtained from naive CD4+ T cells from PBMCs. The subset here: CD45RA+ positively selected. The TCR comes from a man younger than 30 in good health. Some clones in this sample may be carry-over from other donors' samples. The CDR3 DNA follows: TGCAGTGCTAAGTGGGCTTTCTTT. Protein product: CSAKWAFF.